This TCR beta chain was profiled in a study of OX40 agonist ivuxolimab in advanced cancers. The overall study: With a range of roughly 23 to 79, age averaged roughly 61 years, and around 83% were male. Study-level points and caveats: The antigens recognized by the expanded peripheral T cells, that is their antigen specificity, were not determined. Compared with others, partial responders at 0.1-3.0 mg/kg displayed clonal expansion among the lowest.

V dropped 0 bases and J dropped 4; count of bases not matched to a gene: 4. This CDR3 comprises 15 residues. The germline CDR1 and CDR2 sequences are MNHNY and SVGAGI (reference sequence). Anyone with autoimmune disease history or systemic immunosuppression was excluded. Of note for this clone: The antigen is not known.

The repertoire was sequenced with immunoSEQ multiplex PCR; TCRdb's copy has only in-frame clones and lacks some. The data hold 30,000 or so clones, with roughly 85% observed a single time. This receptor was taken from an adult with an advanced solid tumor such as melanoma, head and neck, liver or kidney cancer. The source material was CD4+ or CD8+ T cells sorted from blood, sampled in a trial of the OX40 agonist ivuxolimab. V is TRBV6-6 and J is TRBJ2-7; 9 nucleotides agree with TRBD2. The chain's CDR3 is CASSYSNLAGYEQYF. CDR3 bases: TGTGCCAGCAGTTACTCGAACCTAGCGGGGTACGAGCAGTACTTC.